A single sample is the source of the 15 T cell receptor beta chains below, sequenced in a study of T cells in narcolepsy. TCRdb's table, derived via immunoSEQ multiplex PCR, lists solely in-frame clones and lacks some. The table lists some 20,000 clones, 83% of them singletons. Sequencing was performed on memory (CD45RA-) CD4+ T cells from blood. The receptor set was obtained from a human donor in good health.

The V call is TRBV5-1, the J call TRBJ1-5, with D uncertain. CDR1 is SGHRS and CDR2 is YFSETQ in the germline V gene. V dropped 3 bases and J dropped 3 bases, with 10 bases sitting between them. This CDR3 spans 14 amino acids. The CDR3 sequence is CASSSDGYNQPQHF. The CDR3 DNA follows: TGCGCCAGCAGCTCGGACGGTTACAATCAGCCCCAGCATTTT.

The sample holds a few counts of this clone. The chain links TRBV2 to TRBJ2-7; D not certain. This CDR3 has 11 residues. V dropped 4 bases and J dropped 6 bases, with 7 bases sitting between them. Germline V gene sequence: CDR1 SNHLY, CDR2 FYNNEI. CDR3 amino acids: CASSGRTEQYF. The CDR3 DNA follows: TGTGCCAGCAGTGGCAGGACCGAGCAGTACTTC.

The chain combines TRBV28 with TRBJ1-1; 9 bases are a match to TRBD1. The germline CDR1 and CDR2 sequences are MDHEN and SYDVKM. The CDR3 extends over 16 amino acids. V shed 5 bases and J 5 bases; nucleotides not matched to a gene: 12. The CDR3 DNA reads as TGTGCCAGCAGTCTGGGACAGGGCCGTGTGTGGACTGAAGCTTTCTTT. Translated, it gives CASSLGQGRVWTEAFF.

The chain combines TRBV7-2 with TRBJ2-3; no clear D. CDR1 and CDR2 from the germline V gene are SGHTA and FQGNSA. V shed 6 bases and J shed 7 bases, with 11 bases lying between them. The CDR3 spans 12 residues. The chain's CDR3 is CASSFFPNTQYF. CDR3 nucleotide sequence: TGTGCCAGCAGTTTCTTTCCTAATACGCAGTATTTT.

This chain's CDR3 is CASSVVRAERGYTF. CDR3 bases: TGTGCCAGCAGCGTAGTCAGGGCGGAGCGTGGCTACACCTTC. The rearrangement links TRBV9 to TRBJ1-2, with D possibly matching TRBD1 (5 bases). V gave up 0 bases and J gave up 7 bases, with 13 bases separating them. CDR3 length equals 14 residues. The germline CDR1 and CDR2 sequences are SGDLS and YYNGEE. Looking up the rest from reference TRBV9 and TRBJ1-2 gives the full variable domain: DSGVTQTPKHLITATGQRVTLRCSPRSGDLSVYWYQQSLDQGLQFLIQYYNGEERAKGNILERFSAQQFPDLHSELNLSSLELGDSALYFCASSVVRAERGYTFGSGTRLTVV.

This clone appeared once. The CDR3 spells CSTRQGDESPLHF. In DNA form, the CDR3 reads TGCAGCACTCGACAGGGGGATGAGTCACCCCTCCACTTT. This chain uses TRBV29-1 with TRBJ1-6, with 9 bases aligning to TRBD1. The V gene's germline CDR1 is SQVTM and CDR2 ANQGSEA. With V trimmed by 8 bases and J by 10 bases, 9 bases remained unmatched. This CDR3 is 13 amino acids long.

The CDR3 loop reads CASSPLPGVVGSYNEQFF. The DNA for the CDR3 is TGTGCCAGCTCACCCCTTCCGGGGGTGGTAGGTTCCTACAATGAGCAGTTCTTC. V and J are TRBV18 and TRBJ2-1; D possibly corresponds to TRBD2 (6 bases). V dropped 3 bases and J dropped 1 base, with 19 bases sitting between them. CDR3 length: 18 amino acids. CDR1 is KGHSH and CDR2 is LQKENI in the germline V gene.

The V gene is TRBV29-1, the J gene TRBJ1-2; D is ambiguous. Trimming shortened V by 3 bases and J by 8 bases, and 1 base separated the two germline ends. This CDR3 region has 8 residues. Germline CDR1 reads SQVTM; CDR2 reads ANQGSEA. CDR3 loop: CSVDGYTF. The CDR3 bases are TGCAGCGTTGACGGCTACACCTTC.

The V call is TRBV11-2, the J call TRBJ2-6; possible D gene TRBD1, 6 bases. V was cut by 3 bases and J by 0 bases, with 9 bases left in between. The CDR3 totals 16 residues. CDR1 SGHAT and CDR2 FQNNGV come from the germline V gene. CDR3 coding DNA: TGTGCCAGCAGCTTGCAGGGGAGCTCTGGGGCCAACGTCCTGACTTTC. This gives the protein CASSLQGSSGANVLTF.

The gene calls are TRBV25-1 and TRBJ2-5; D not resolved. Trimming left V 9 bases short and J 1 base short, with 12 bases between. CDR3 length: 13 amino acids. Germline assignment: CDR1 MGHDK and CDR2 SYGVNS. For the CDR3, the DNA is TGTGCCAGTAATGATGGCGGCCAAGAGACCCAGTACTTC. This codes for CASNDGGQETQYF.

The chain recombines TRBV29-1 with TRBJ1-2, with no clear D. The CDR3 has 11 residues. Germline values: CDR1 SQVTM, CDR2 ANQGSEA. V gave up 6 bases and J gave up 3 bases, with 8 bases separating them. CDR3 in DNA: TGCAGCGTGCCCAGTGACTATGGCTACACCTTC. Its protein is CSVPSDYGYTF. The full variable domain, with the rest looked up from reference TRBV29-1 and TRBJ1-2, is SAVISQKPSRDICQRGTSLTIQCQVDSQVTMMFWYRQQPGQSLTLIATANQGSEATYESGFVIDKFPISRPNLTFSTLTVSNMSPEDSSIYLCSVPSDYGYTFGSGTRLTVV.

This clone was seen more than once but under ten times. The chain is built from TRBV14 and TRBJ1-6, with 8 nucleotides matching TRBD1. The germline gives CDR1 SGHDN, CDR2 FVKESK. The CDR3 is 14 amino acids. The junction had 8 bases not matched to a gene; V was cut back by 7 bases and J by 9 bases. In DNA form, the CDR3 reads TGTGCCAGCACCAGAGGACAGGGAGGTTCACCCCTCCACTTT. Translated: CASTRGQGGSPLHF.

This clone is a singleton in its sample. This chain links TRBV6-5 with TRBJ1-2; D possibly corresponds to TRBD1 (5 bases). Looked up from germline, CDR1 is MNHEY and CDR2 is SVGAGI. The germline V and J ends were trimmed by 7 bases and 8 bases, with 14 bases remaining between them. The CDR3 totals 12 residues. CDR3 amino acids: CASTLGVGGYTF. CDR3 DNA: TGTGCCAGCACCCTAGGGGTCGGAGGCTACACCTTC.

As for this clone: In the same sample, other DNA sequences code for this CDR3. The chain is built from TRBV12-5 and TRBJ2-7, with TRBD1 matching 12 bases. This CDR3 comprises 17 residues. Germline CDR1 and CDR2: LGHNT and FRNRAP. The V gene end was trimmed by 7 bases and the J gene end by 5 bases; junction bases not matched to a gene: 15. The chain's CDR3 is CASVSRSGDRGLDEQYF. The CDR3 coding sequence is TGTGCTAGTGTCTCACGGTCAGGGGACAGGGGGCTCGACGAGCAGTACTTC.

CDR3: CAWSVWGSLRNTEAFF. CDR3 sequence (DNA): TGTGCCTGGAGTGTATGGGGATCTCTGCGGAACACTGAAGCTTTCTTT. This chain uses TRBV30 with TRBJ1-1, with D hard to call. Trimming shortened V by 0 bases and J by 1 base, and 15 bases separated the two germline ends. This CDR3 spans 16 amino acids. Looked up from germline, CDR1 is GTSNPN and CDR2 is SVGIG (reference sequence). The full variable domain, completed using reference TRBV30 and TRBJ1-1, is SQTIHQWPATLVQPVGSPLSLECTVEGTSNPNLYWYRQAAGRGLQLLFYSVGIGQISSEVPQNLSASRPQDRQFILSSKKLLLSDSGFYLCAWSVWGSLRNTEAFFGQGTRLTVV.